This T cell receptor (beta chain) was retrieved from a study of cytotoxic CD8 clonotypes in ibrutinib-treated CLL. Study-wide background: Following a median approximately 12 months of treatment, with a range of 6 to 36, response samples were taken. Whole-study findings and limits: Clonality rose at ibrutinib response, held steady in sustained remission, and fell toward baseline at progression.

This CDR3 spans 18 amino acids. The J segment lost 0 bases and the V segment lost 8 bases, leaving 10 bases of the junction unmatched. CDR1 and CDR2 (germline): SGHVS, FQNEAQ. Using immunoSEQ multiplex PCR, the repertoire was profiled, and TCRdb retains in-frame clones only, with some absent. In the table there are 250,000 to 350,000 clones, less than 85% of which are singletons. Note on this clone: Its antigen is still unknown.

The sequence derives from a human donor with chronic lymphocytic leukemia. V gene TRBV7-8 combines with J gene TRBJ2-4; 13 nucleotides match TRBD2. The source material was PBMCs, sampled at disease progression, from a patient treated with ibrutinib. The CDR3 loop reads CASQRLAGGPLAKNIQYF. The CDR3 nucleotides are TGTGCCAGCCAGAGACTAGCGGGAGGCCCCTTAGCCAAAAACATTCAGTACTTC.